This note documents a single T cell receptor (beta chain) sequence. This entry is derived from a study of blood T cell repertoires in COVID-19. Across the study: The United States, Italy and Spain were the sources of the acute and convalescent COVID-19 samples.

Across 20 to 25 US areas, participants ranged in age from about 18 to 100 years. Two negative PCRs, clearance, or symptom resolution had been documented for recovered Cohort 3 donors. In the original processing: How many nucleated cells were present was estimated from reference gene primer amplification. TCRdb's table, derived via immunoSEQ multiplex PCR, lists solely in-frame clones and lacks some. V, J and clone size were drawn from that table, and D and trimming were deduced from the DNA. The data show 300,000 to 400,000 clones, with more than 75% seen just once and 2.6% held by the top ten. The sequencing sample was made of PBMCs or T cells enriched from blood (not recorded which). The sequence was obtained from a man aged 55-75 years who had recovered from COVID-19.

This CDR3 reads CATGQGAGGYTF. CDR3 nucleotides: TGTGCCACTGGGCAGGGGGCAGGGGGCTACACCTTC. The chain joins TRBV6-5 to TRBJ1-2; the match to TRBD1 covers 8 bases. Germline trimming cut 10 bases from V and 8 bases from J; bases unmatched to any gene: 9. CDR1 is MNHEY and CDR2 is SVGAGI in the germline V gene. CDR3 length: 12 amino acids.